These 2 T cell receptor beta chains originate from one sample sequenced in a study of breast tumors, draining lymph nodes, adjacent tissues. TCRdb reanalysed the multiplex PCR reads using MiXCR and keeps one entry per CDR3 protein. The sample yields around 120,000 distinct CDR3 sequences, 20% seen once. Axillary draining lymph nodes of breast cancer patients supplied the node samples. Specimen: axillary lymph node tissue. The source of these receptors is a female donor with breast cancer. Some clones in this sample may be carry-over from other donors' samples.

This clonotype was detected ten times or more. V gene TRBV15 combines with J gene TRBJ2-7; 8 positions agree with TRBD1. CDR1 and CDR2 (germline): LNHNV, YYDKDF (reference sequence). The CDR3 loop spans 16 amino acids. The V and J ends lost 1 base and 4 bases, in that order; junction bases with no gene match: 9. Here the CDR3 reads CATSRGRGQGTYEQYF. CDR3 nucleotides: TGTGCCACCAGCAGAGGAAGAGGACAGGGTACGTACGAGCAGTACTTC.

This clonotype was observed many times. The rearrangement joins TRBV2 to TRBJ1-5; D call uncertain. The CDR3 loop spans 14 amino acids. Looked up from germline, CDR1 is SNHLY and CDR2 is FYNNEI. Deletions cut 4 bases from V and 2 bases from J, with 9 bases between. The CDR3 sequence: CASSGFPGNQPQHF. The CDR3 DNA sequence: TGTGCCAGCAGTGGCTTTCCGGGCAATCAGCCCCAGCATTTT.